A single sample is the source of the 29 T cell receptor beta chains below, sequenced in a study of T cell changes during pregnancy in multiple sclerosis. TCRdb's copy holds only in-frame clones and misses some; the assay was immunoSEQ multiplex PCR. Among 85,000 to 130,000 clones listed, more than 80% were seen once. Material: peripheral blood, obtained before pregnancy. Every receptor here comes from a female donor with multiple sclerosis, enrolled in a pregnancy study.

The chain joins TRBV20-1 to TRBJ2-5; D may be TRBD1 (6 bases). The CDR3 length is 11 residues. The V end was cut by 6 bases, the J end by 5 bases, with 10 bases between. Germline CDR1 DFQATT, CDR2 SNEGSKA (reference sequence). CDR3 bases: TGCAGTGCCCTGGGGGCCGAGACCCAGTACTTC. Its protein product is CSALGAETQYF.

The chain carries TRBV19 and TRBJ2-7; 11 bases match TRBD2. This CDR3 is 17 amino acids long. The germline gives CDR1 LNHDA, CDR2 SQIVND (reference sequence). The ends lost 3 bases at V and 2 bases at J; junction bases unmatched: 9. The CDR3 sequence is CASSIPKTSGIAYEQYF. In DNA, the CDR3 is TGTGCCAGTAGTATTCCGAAGACTAGCGGGATAGCCTACGAGCAGTACTTC.

The chain couples TRBV28 to TRBJ2-2; TRBD1 is a possible D gene (6 bases). The CDR3 is 14 residues long. Per germline, CDR1 MDHEN and CDR2 SYDVKM. Trimming removed 3 bases at V and 5 bases at J, with 10 bases between. The CDR3 region is CASSFQGSTGELFF. CDR3 DNA: TGTGCCAGCAGTTTTCAGGGGAGTACCGGGGAGCTGTTTTTT. Looking up the rest from reference TRBV28 and TRBJ2-2 gives the full variable domain: DVKVTQSSRYLVKRTGEKVFLECVQDMDHENMFWYRQDPGLGLRLIYFSYDVKMKEKGDIPEGYSVSREKKERFSLILESASTNQTSMYLCASSFQGSTGELFFGEGSRLTVL.

This chain uses TRBV5-1 with TRBJ2-1, with 10 bases identical to TRBD2. The CDR3 is 17 residues long. The trim removed 0 bases at V and 4 bases at J, leaving 7 bases unmatched. Germline assignment: CDR1 SGHRS and CDR2 YFSETQ. The CDR3 DNA reads TGCGCCAGCAGCTTGGCCTCTCTAGCGGGAGCTTACAATGAGCAGTTCTTC. It codes for CASSLASLAGAYNEQFF. The whole variable domain, filled in from reference TRBV5-1 and TRBJ2-1, reads KAGVTQTPRYLIKTRGQQVTLSCSPISGHRSVSWYQQTPGQGLQFLFEYFSETQRNKGNFPGRFSGRQFSNSRSEMNVSTLELGDSALYLCASSLASLAGAYNEQFFGPGTRLTVL.

V gene TRBV2 combines with J gene TRBJ2-5; D is perhaps TRBD1 (5 bases). Trimming pared 6 bases from V and 5 bases from J, leaving 7 bases between. The CDR3 is 11 amino acids. Germline values: CDR1 SNHLY, CDR2 FYNNEI. The CDR3 DNA follows: TGTGCCAGCAGACAGGCGGAGACCCAGTACTTC. Translating it yields CASRQAETQYF.

The chain has TRBV9 and TRBJ2-7, with 9 nucleotides matching TRBD1. After removal of 6 bases from V and 3 bases from J, the junction contained 7 bases not matched to a gene. Germline CDR1 SGDLS, CDR2 YYNGEE. This CDR3 has 14 amino acids. CDR3 nucleotides: TGTGCCAGCAACCCGGGGACAGGGTACTACGAGCAGTACTTC. Its translation is CASNPGTGYYEQYF.

The chain joins TRBV2 to TRBJ1-4; a possible D gene is TRBD1 (5 bases). From germline, CDR1 is SNHLY and CDR2 FYNNEI. The V and J ends lost 3 bases and 8 bases respectively, with 16 bases between them. The CDR3 is 15 residues long. The CDR3, as DNA: TGTGCCAGCAGTGAGGGGGTGGGTAGCGGCGAAAAACTGTTTTTT. This encodes CASSEGVGSGEKLFF.

The chain combines TRBV6-6 with TRBJ2-5; 7 nucleotides match TRBD1. From germline, CDR1 is MNHNY and CDR2 SVGAGI (reference sequence). V dropped 3 bases and J dropped 5; count of bases not matched to a gene: 6. The CDR3 covers 14 residues. CDR3 region: CASSYVGGSETQYF. CDR3 bases: TGTGCCAGCAGTTATGTAGGGGGCTCGGAGACCCAGTACTTC.

The V call is TRBV4-1, the J call TRBJ2-6; D perhaps matches TRBD2 (7 bases). V dropped 3 bases and J dropped 4 bases, with 16 bases sitting between them. CDR3 length: 17 residues. Germline V gene lookup returns CDR1 MGHRA and CDR2 YSYEKL. CDR3 DNA sequence: TGCGCCAGCAGCCAGCAGGGGAGGGCGAGCGGGGCCAACGTCCTGACTTTC. Its protein is CASSQQGRASGANVLTF.

The chain employs TRBV27 and TRBJ2-3, with TRBD2 matching over 12 bases. The CDR3 extends over 16 amino acids. V shed 3 bases, J shed 6 bases, and the junction held 7 bases outside the gene matches. Looked up from germline, CDR1 is MNHEY and CDR2 is SMNVEV (reference sequence). In nucleotides, the CDR3 is TGTGCCAGCAGTTTGGTCCTAGCGGGAGGGGATGATACGCAGTATTTT. Its translation: CASSLVLAGGDDTQYF.

V and J are TRBV27 and TRBJ2-4; 10 nucleotides line up with TRBD2. Germline trimming cut 5 bases from V and 1 base from J; bases unmatched to any gene: 14. The CDR3 has 19 residues. The germline gives CDR1 MNHEY, CDR2 SMNVEV (reference sequence). The CDR3 DNA follows: TGTGCCAGCAGTCGCTCGGCTAGCGGGAGCATTTCGGCCAAAAACATTCAGTACTTC. The encoded protein is CASSRSASGSISAKNIQYF.

This rearrangement joins TRBV27 to TRBJ1-2; possible D gene TRBD1, 5 bases. V dropped 5 bases and J dropped 4 bases, with 11 bases sitting between them. Looked up from germline, CDR1 is MNHEY and CDR2 is SMNVEV (reference sequence). This CDR3 comprises 13 residues. This chain's CDR3 is CASSDIDSYGYTF. CDR3 coding DNA: TGTGCCAGCAGTGATATAGACAGCTATGGCTACACCTTC.

The rearrangement joins TRBV15 to TRBJ2-7; no clear D gene. The V end lost 1 base, the J end lost 0 bases, and 13 bases lay between the germline ends. This CDR3 spans 16 amino acids. CDR1 is LNHNV and CDR2 is YYDKDF in the germline V gene (reference sequence). DNA of the CDR3: TGTGCCACCAGCAGAGTTTTAGGCGGCCCCTCCTACGAGCAGTACTTC. Its translation is CATSRVLGGPSYEQYF.

V is TRBV6-6 and J is TRBJ1-1; a possible D gene is TRBD1 (6 bases). V shed 7 bases and J shed 4 bases, with 16 bases lying between them. This CDR3 spans 14 amino acids. The germline CDR1 and CDR2 sequences are MNHNY and SVGAGI (reference sequence). The CDR3 protein is CASTQGQGTTEAFF. CDR3 sequence (DNA): TGTGCCAGCACCCAGGGGCAGGGGACCACTGAAGCTTTCTTT.

This rearrangement joins TRBV15 to TRBJ1-5; D is perhaps TRBD1 (5 bases). CDR1 and CDR2 (germline): LNHNV, YYDKDF (reference sequence). V was trimmed by 0 bases and J by 1 base, leaving 10 bases between them. This CDR3 has 16 amino acids. Written as DNA, the CDR3 is TGTGCCACCAGCAGAGATGGAGGGGCGAGCAATCAGCCCCAGCATTTT. Its protein is CATSRDGGASNQPQHF.

CDR3 bases: TGTGCCAGCAGCCGTGCCGGGTCCCCCTACGAGCAGTACTTC. Residues: CASSRAGSPYEQYF. The rearrangement links TRBV7-9 to TRBJ2-7; D unresolved. The CDR3 totals 14 residues. The germline gives CDR1 SEHNR, CDR2 FQNEAQ (reference sequence). V was clipped by 5 bases and J by 2 bases, with 13 bases between them.

The chain carries TRBV6-1 and TRBJ2-7; 9 nucleotides align to TRBD2. Germline-derived CDR1 and CDR2 are MNHNS and SASEGT. The CDR3 totals 14 residues. V shed 2 bases, J shed 3 bases, and the junction held 2 bases outside the gene matches. This chain's CDR3 is CASSELTSGYEQYF. CDR3 DNA: TGTGCCAGCAGTGAATTGACTAGCGGCTACGAGCAGTACTTC.

The chain carries TRBV28 and TRBJ2-7; maybe TRBD2 (5 bases). V was cut by 1 base and J by 9 bases, with 13 bases left in between. Per the germline V gene, CDR1 is MDHEN and CDR2 is SYDVKM. The CDR3 is made up of 13 amino acids. CDR3 in DNA: TGTGCCAGCAGTTTATCCGGGGTTTCGGTGCAGTACTTC. This sequence encodes CASSLSGVSVQYF.

The chain couples TRBV6-5 to TRBJ1-2, with TRBD1 matching 7 bases. Trimming cost V 6 bases and J 4 bases; bases outside gene matches: 5. The CDR3 totals 13 residues. Germline CDR1 MNHEY, CDR2 SVGAGI. The CDR3 bases are TGTGCCAGCAGAACCGGGACAGCCTATGGCTACACCTTC. Translated, it gives CASRTGTAYGYTF.

The rearrangement links TRBV27 to TRBJ1-5, with D tentatively TRBD1 (5 bases). CDR1 and CDR2 (germline): MNHEY, SMNVEV (reference sequence). Between the trimmed V and J ends, which lost 4 bases and 5 bases, there was a span of 12 bases. The CDR3 is made up of 14 amino acids. The CDR3 region has the DNA TGTGCCAGCAGTTCACGGCAGGGCGATCAGCCCCAGCATTTT. It is translated as CASSSRQGDQPQHF.

This clone appeared a few times. This chain links TRBV6-6 with TRBJ1-2, with 9 bases matching TRBD1. Trimming at V came to 6 bases and at J to 7 bases, leaving 6 bases not matched to a gene. CDR1 MNHNY and CDR2 SVGAGI come from the germline V gene (reference sequence). This CDR3 has 13 amino acids. CDR3 DNA: TGTGCCAGCAGCGGACAGGGGATTGCTGGCTACACCTTC. Its translation: CASSGQGIAGYTF.

This clone occurred once. This rearrangement joins TRBV28 to TRBJ2-3; 13 nucleotides line up with TRBD2. This CDR3 is built from 17 residues. V shed 5 bases and J 5 bases; nucleotides not matched to a gene: 10. Germline CDR1 and CDR2: MDHEN and SYDVKM. The CDR3 spells CASSTTPGLAGQDTQYF. The CDR3 DNA follows: TGTGCCAGCAGTACCACCCCGGGACTAGCGGGGCAAGATACGCAGTATTTT.

The chain recombines TRBV27 with TRBJ1-4; 10 positions match TRBD1. Germline CDR1 and CDR2: MNHEY and SMNVEV (reference sequence). The V segment lost 7 bases and the J segment 7 bases; nucleotides outside the gene matches: 6. The CDR3 is made up of 14 amino acids. CDR3 region: CASTRQGAREKLFF. CDR3 sequence (DNA): TGTGCCAGCACCCGACAGGGGGCGCGTGAAAAACTGTTTTTT.

The rearrangement joins TRBV5-1 to TRBJ2-5; maybe TRBD1 (6 bases). V dropped 3 bases and J dropped 9 bases, with 12 bases sitting between them. This CDR3 comprises 12 residues. CDR1 and CDR2 from the germline V gene are SGHRS and YFSETQ. CDR3 loop: CASSSQGEAQYF. The CDR3 DNA reads as TGCGCCAGCAGCTCACAGGGTGAGGCCCAGTACTTC.

The chain links TRBV11-3 to TRBJ2-3; 11 bases fit TRBD2. Germline CDR1 reads SGHNT; CDR2 reads YENEEA. The V and J ends lost 1 base and 3 bases, in that order; junction bases with no gene match: 3. The CDR3 sequence is 16 residues long. The CDR3 is CASSLGSSGGTDTQYF. CDR3 coding DNA: TGTGCCAGCAGCTTAGGGTCTAGCGGGGGGACAGATACGCAGTATTTT.

In its sample, this clone was seen a few times. The chain couples TRBV6-5 to TRBJ1-5, with a weak D call TRBD1 (5 bases). The CDR3 loop spans 15 amino acids. V gave up 0 bases and J gave up 4 bases, with 10 bases separating them. Germline V gene data show CDR1 as MNHEY and CDR2 as SVGAGI. The CDR3: CASSYSAGINQPQHF. The CDR3 DNA follows: TGTGCCAGCAGTTACTCTGCAGGGATTAATCAGCCCCAGCATTTT.

The V call is TRBV7-2, the J call TRBJ2-3; D gene uncertain. Germline-derived CDR1 and CDR2 are SGHTA and FQGNSA. The CDR3 sequence is 15 residues long. V lost 1 base and J 3 bases, leaving 11 bases between the germline ends. CDR3 residues: CASSLGLVGTDTQYF. As DNA, the CDR3 is TGTGCCAGCAGCTTAGGCCTAGTAGGTACAGATACGCAGTATTTT.

V is TRBV6-5 and J is TRBJ2-7; 8 bases agree with TRBD2. Germline loops: CDR1 MNHEY, CDR2 SVGAGI. This CDR3 contains 14 residues. V dropped 0 bases and J dropped 2; count of bases not matched to a gene: 0. CDR3 loop: CASSYSAGAYEQYF. In nucleotides, the CDR3 is TGTGCCAGCAGTTACTCAGCGGGGGCCTACGAGCAGTACTTC.

The chain employs TRBV2 and TRBJ2-3; TRBD2 matches at 9 bases. Germline V gene sequence: CDR1 SNHLY, CDR2 FYNNEI. This CDR3 has 15 residues. Germline trimming cut 4 bases from V and 2 bases from J; bases unmatched to any gene: 4. The CDR3 DNA sequence: TGTGCCAGCAGTGCGAGCGGGGGGTTCACAGATACGCAGTATTTT. Translated, it gives CASSASGGFTDTQYF.